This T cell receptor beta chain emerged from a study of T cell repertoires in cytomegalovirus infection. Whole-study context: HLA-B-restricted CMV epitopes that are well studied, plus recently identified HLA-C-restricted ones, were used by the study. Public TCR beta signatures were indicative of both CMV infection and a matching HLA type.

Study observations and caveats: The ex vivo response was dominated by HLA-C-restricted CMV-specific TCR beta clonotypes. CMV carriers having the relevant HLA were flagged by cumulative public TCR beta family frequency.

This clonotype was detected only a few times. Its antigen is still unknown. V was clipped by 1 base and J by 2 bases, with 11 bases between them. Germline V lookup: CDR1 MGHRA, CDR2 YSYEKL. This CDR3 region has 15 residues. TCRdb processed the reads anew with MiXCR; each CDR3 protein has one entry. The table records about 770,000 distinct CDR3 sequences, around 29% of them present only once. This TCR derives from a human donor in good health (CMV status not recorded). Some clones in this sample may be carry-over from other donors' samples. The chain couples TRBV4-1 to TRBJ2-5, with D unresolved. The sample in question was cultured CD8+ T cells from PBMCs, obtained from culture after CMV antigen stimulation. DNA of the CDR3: TGCGCCAGCAGCCAAGTATTCATGGGGCAAGAGACCCAGTACTTC. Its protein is CASSQVFMGQETQYF.